This TCR beta chain derives from a study of T cell repertoires in cytomegalovirus infection (dated by TCRdb to the late 2010s). Describing the broader study: The peptide stimulations were aimed at well-studied HLA-B-restricted epitopes as well as recently identified HLA-C-restricted CMV epitopes, whose presentation resists viral immunomodulation. Because public TCR beta signatures pointed to carriage of CMV infection together with the matching HLA type, the HLA type of each donor mattered for the analysis.

The listed sequencing device is Illumina HiSeq 1500. TCRdb applied fastp at Q25 and MiXCR to the public reads, then kept only in-frame beta chains. Records with the same CDR3 protein are collapsed into one entry carrying the most frequent genes and DNA. Within this sample are roughly 180,000 distinct CDR3 sequences, with about 22% of them counted one time only. The ten top clones hold 25% of the sample. Here is what the overall study found, with its caveats: In both this cohort and an independent cohort of some 370 donors, the cumulative frequency of public TCR beta family members distinguished carriers of CMV infection plus the relevant HLA type. The ex vivo response was dominated by HLA-C-restricted CMV-specific TCR beta clonotypes, and the single most frequent clonotype in two of eight donors was supplied by these HLA-C-restricted clonotypes.

CDR3 length: 13 amino acids, cysteine to phenylalanine. Only CDR3 DNA remains: 39 bases, in frame from the first base. Trimming takes 6 bases from V and 0 bases from J, and the germline ends sit 8 bases apart. The germline V gene specifies SGHVS as CDR1 and FNYEAQ as CDR2. This sample's treatment or condition label indicates: in vitro stimulation with specific CMV peptide epitopes to enrich CMV-specific T cells. This clonotype was seen repeatedly, ten times or more. There is no known antigen for this receptor. No qualities accompany the bases; no much larger clone lies one base away. Recombination linked TRBV7-6 to TRBJ1-1; TRBD1 is a possible D gene, resting on 5 matching bases. The clonotype was recovered from a human donor in good health (CMV status not recorded). Some clones in this sample may be carry-over from other donors' samples. The sequenced sample was CD8+ T cells from cultured PBMCs, obtained from culture after CMV antigen stimulation. DNA sequence: TGTGCCAGCAGTGGGGGGATGAACACTGAAGCTTTCTTT. Translated, it gives CASSGGMNTEAFF.